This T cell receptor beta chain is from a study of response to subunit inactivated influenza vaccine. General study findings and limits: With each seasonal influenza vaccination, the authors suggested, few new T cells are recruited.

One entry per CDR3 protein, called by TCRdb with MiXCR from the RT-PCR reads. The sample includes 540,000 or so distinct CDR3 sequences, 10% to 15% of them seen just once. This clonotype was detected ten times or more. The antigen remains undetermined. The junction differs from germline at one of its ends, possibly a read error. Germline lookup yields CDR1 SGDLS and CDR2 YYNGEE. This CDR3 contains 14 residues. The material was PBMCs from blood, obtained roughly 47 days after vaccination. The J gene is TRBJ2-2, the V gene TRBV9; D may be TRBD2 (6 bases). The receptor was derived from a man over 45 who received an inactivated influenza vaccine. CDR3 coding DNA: TGCGCCAGCAGCGGAACAGGAGGGGCCGGGGAGCTGTTTTTT. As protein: CASSGTGGAGELFF.